What follows are 10 T cell receptor beta chains derived from one specimen sequenced in a study of blood T cell repertoires in COVID-19. Repertoires were generated with immunoSEQ multiplex PCR, while TCRdb's copy carries only in-frame clones and drops some. Here the sample spans 96,000 or so clones, roughly 76% being singletons. Material for sequencing was peripheral blood. The receptors stem from an elderly man with COVID-19, enrolled during active disease.

In DNA form, the CDR3 reads TGTGCCAGCAGCTTGCTTACTAACACAGATACGCAGTATTTT. This translates into CASSLLTNTDTQYF. J is TRBJ2-3 and V is TRBV5-5; D uncertain. CDR1 is SGHKS and CDR2 is YYEKEE in the germline V gene (reference sequence). The CDR3 is made up of 14 amino acids. Between the trimmed V and J ends, which lost 1 base and 2 bases, there was a span of 8 bases. Full variable domain (remainder filled in from reference TRBV5-5 and TRBJ2-3): DAGVTQSPTHLIKTRGQQVTLRCSPISGHKSVSWYQQVLGQGPQFIFQYYEKEERGRGNFPDRFSARQFPNYSSELNVNALLLGDSALYLCASSLLTNTDTQYFGPGTRLTVL.

This chain uses TRBV2 with TRBJ2-3, with D possibly TRBD1 on 5 matching bases. CDR1 SNHLY and CDR2 FYNNEI come from the germline V gene. V gave up 4 bases and J gave up 1 base, with 9 bases separating them. This CDR3 has 14 residues. The DNA for the CDR3 is TGTGCCAGCAGTGTCTCCAGGGGCACAGATACGCAGTATTTT. This encodes CASSVSRGTDTQYF.

This clone was detected once. The CDR3 protein is CASSQTGTGSANYGYTF. Here the CDR3 DNA reads TGCGCCAGCAGCCAAACCGGGACAGGCTCTGCTAACTATGGCTACACCTTC. The genes are TRBV4-3 and TRBJ1-2; 8 bases line up with TRBD1. The V gene's germline CDR1 is LGHNA and CDR2 YSLEER. This CDR3 comprises 17 residues. Germline trimming cut 2 bases from V and 0 bases from J; bases unmatched to any gene: 8.

This chain connects TRBV30 to TRBJ1-2, with TRBD1 matching over 10 bases. CDR1 is GTSNPN, CDR2 SVGIG, per germline (reference sequence). Trimming removed 5 bases from V and 4 bases from J; junction bases left unmatched: 10. This CDR3 comprises 15 residues. This CDR3 reads CAWQPWGQGTYGYTF. The CDR3 DNA follows: TGTGCCTGGCAACCCTGGGGACAGGGGACCTATGGCTACACCTTC.

The V gene is TRBV6-5, the J gene TRBJ1-2; D gene ambiguous. The CDR3 has 14 amino acids. Germline CDR1 reads MNHEY; CDR2 reads SVGAGI. V was cut by 2 bases and J by 5 bases, with 12 bases left in between. Here the CDR3 DNA reads TGTGCCAGCAGTTACGAGTCAGGTACATATGGCTACACCTTC. Translation: CASSYESGTYGYTF.

This rearrangement joins TRBV9 to TRBJ1-1; D possibly corresponds to TRBD1 (5 bases). V was shortened by 4 bases and J by 0 bases, with 13 bases between the two germline ends. In germline, CDR1 is SGDLS, CDR2 YYNGEE. This CDR3 is 15 amino acids long. CDR3 protein: CASSPRQSLNTEAFF. The DNA of the CDR3 is TGTGCCAGCAGCCCCCGACAGAGCCTGAACACTGAAGCTTTCTTT.

This chain uses TRBV6-2 or TRBV6-3 with TRBJ1-2, with TRBD1 identical over 8 bases. Unmatched junction bases numbered 9, after V lost 5 bases and J lost 4 bases. The CDR3 runs to 15 residues. Germline loops: CDR1 MNHEY, CDR2 SVGEGT. CDR3 sequence: CASSNHRGFGYGYTF. The CDR3 bases are TGTGCCAGCAGTAACCACAGGGGGTTTGGCTATGGCTACACCTTC.

In this sample, this clone turned up a few times. The J gene is TRBJ2-5, the V gene TRBV14, with 13 bases matching TRBD2. Trimming at V came to 4 bases and at J to 5 bases, leaving 4 bases not matched to a gene. The CDR3 consists of 15 residues. Germline V CDR1 and CDR2: SGHDN, FVKESK. The DNA for the CDR3 is TGTGCCAGCAGCCGTCTACTAGCGGGAGGGGAGACCCAGTACTTC. Residues: CASSRLLAGGETQYF.

The chain uses TRBV24-1 and TRBJ2-5; maybe TRBD2 (5 bases). V was trimmed by 2 bases and J by 5 bases, leaving 14 bases between them. The CDR3 sequence is 15 residues long. Germline V lookup: CDR1 KGHDR, CDR2 SFDVKD. This chain's CDR3 is CATSDWTGMSETQYF. The CDR3, as DNA: TGTGCCACCAGTGATTGGACCGGGATGAGTGAGACCCAGTACTTC.

This clone has just a few counts. V is TRBV6-2 or TRBV6-3 and J is TRBJ1-5; no clear D. CDR3 length: 13 amino acids. Trimming left V 2 bases short and J 5 bases short, with 7 bases between. In germline, CDR1 is MNHEY, CDR2 SVGEGT. The CDR3 sequence is CASSYRDYQPQHF. DNA of the CDR3: TGTGCCAGCAGTTACCGCGACTATCAGCCCCAGCATTTT.